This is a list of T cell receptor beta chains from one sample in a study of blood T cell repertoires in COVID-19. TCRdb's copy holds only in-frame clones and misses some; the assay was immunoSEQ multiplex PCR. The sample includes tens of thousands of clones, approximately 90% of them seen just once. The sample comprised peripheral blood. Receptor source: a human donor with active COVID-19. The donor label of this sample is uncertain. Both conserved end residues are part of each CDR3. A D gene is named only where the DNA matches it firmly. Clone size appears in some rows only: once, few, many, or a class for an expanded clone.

CDR3nt: TGTGCCAGCCACTACAGGGTCTCCTATAATTCACCCCTCCACTTT
CDR3aa: CASHYRVSYNSPLHF
d_gene: NA
v_gene: TRBV19
j_gene: TRBJ1-6
abundance: NA
len: 15

CDR3nt: TGTGCCAGCTCACGACCGACAGGGAGCTCCTACGAGCAGTACTTC
CDR3aa: CASSRPTGSSYEQYF
d_gene: TRBD1
v_gene: TRBV18
j_gene: TRBJ2-7
abundance: NA
len: 15

CDR3nt: TGTGCCAGCAGGGACAGGGGGCTGGAGCAGTTCTTC
CDR3aa: CASRDRGLEQFF
d_gene: TRBD1
v_gene: TRBV2
j_gene: TRBJ2-1
abundance: NA
len: 12

CDR3nt: TGTGCCAGCAGCGTAGATAAGGGGAACTATGGCTACACCTTC
CDR3aa: CASSVDKGNYGYTF
d_gene: NA
v_gene: TRBV9
j_gene: TRBJ1-2
abundance: NA
len: 14

CDR3nt: TGTGCCAGCAGCTTACCCTACCCCCGACTAGCGGAAACCTACGAGCAGTACTTC
CDR3aa: CASSLPYPRLAETYEQYF
d_gene: TRBD2
v_gene: TRBV7-7
j_gene: TRBJ2-7
abundance: NA
len: 18

CDR3nt: TGTGCCATCAGTGAACAGCGGGAGAGGGGGAACACCGGGGAGCTGTTTTTT
CDR3aa: CAISEQRERGNTGELFF
d_gene: TRBD2
v_gene: TRBV10-3
j_gene: TRBJ2-2
abundance: NA
len: 17

CDR3nt: TGTGCCAGCAGCTTGTACGGGGGGGGGATCGAGACCCAGTACTTC
CDR3aa: CASSLYGGGIETQYF
d_gene: TRBD2
v_gene: TRBV7-2
j_gene: TRBJ2-5
abundance: NA
len: 15

CDR3nt: TGCGCCAGCAGCCAAGATATAGAGGGACTAGCGGGGGGGCCTCGCACCGGGGAGCTGTTTTTT
CDR3aa: CASSQDIEGLAGGPRTGELFF
d_gene: TRBD2
v_gene: TRBV4-3
j_gene: TRBJ2-2
abundance: NA
len: 21

CDR3nt: TGTGCCAGCCGTGGCCGGGGTTCCTATAATTCACCCCTCCACTTT
CDR3aa: CASRGRGSYNSPLHF
d_gene: NA
v_gene: TRBV27
j_gene: TRBJ1-6
abundance: NA
len: 15

CDR3nt: TGTGCCAGCTCACCACCCCAGGGGACGAACACTGAAGCTTTCTTT
CDR3aa: CASSPPQGTNTEAFF
d_gene: NA
v_gene: TRBV18
j_gene: TRBJ1-1
abundance: NA
len: 15

CDR3nt: TGTGCCAGCAGTTTAAGGCTAGCGGGGGAGGGGGAGCTGTTTTTT
CDR3aa: CASSLRLAGEGELFF
d_gene: TRBD2
v_gene: TRBV27
j_gene: TRBJ2-2
abundance: once
len: 15

CDR3nt: TGTGCCAGTAGTATAGATAGGGGAAACACTGAAGCTTTCTTT
CDR3aa: CASSIDRGNTEAFF
d_gene: NA
v_gene: TRBV19
j_gene: TRBJ1-1
abundance: once
len: 14

CDR3nt: TGTGCCAGCAGCTGGGGACTTAAGGGGGAGCTGTTTTTT
CDR3aa: CASSWGLKGELFF
d_gene: NA
v_gene: TRBV28
j_gene: TRBJ2-2
abundance: NA
len: 13

CDR3nt: TGTGCCAGTAGTATAGTCGGCGGGAGCACAGATACGCAGTATTTT
CDR3aa: CASSIVGGSTDTQYF
d_gene: NA
v_gene: TRBV19
j_gene: TRBJ2-3
abundance: NA
len: 15

CDR3nt: TGTGCCAGCAGCTTAGTGACAGCCGCCTACGAGCAGTACTTC
CDR3aa: CASSLVTAAYEQYF
d_gene: NA
v_gene: TRBV7-8
j_gene: TRBJ2-7
abundance: NA
len: 14

CDR3nt: TGTGCCAGCAGTGGGGAGGGCTCTGGAAACACCATATATTTT
CDR3aa: CASSGEGSGNTIYF
d_gene: NA
v_gene: TRBV28
j_gene: TRBJ1-3
abundance: NA
len: 14

CDR3nt: TGTGCCAGCAGTCTAATGGTCCCGGGACTAGCGGGGCAGACCGGGGAGCTGTTTTTT
CDR3aa: CASSLMVPGLAGQTGELFF
d_gene: TRBD2
v_gene: TRBV6-2/TRBV6-3
j_gene: TRBJ2-2
abundance: once
len: 19

CDR3nt: TGTGCCAGCAGCCCTAGAGAGTTGTTTTATGGCTACACCTTC
CDR3aa: CASSPRELFYGYTF
d_gene: NA
v_gene: TRBV27
j_gene: TRBJ1-2
abundance: NA
len: 14

CDR3nt: TGTGCCAGCAGTGAAAGGCAGGGGGCCGGGGAGCTGTTTTTT
CDR3aa: CASSERQGAGELFF
d_gene: TRBD1
v_gene: TRBV6-1
j_gene: TRBJ2-2
abundance: NA
len: 14

CDR3nt: TGTGCCAGCAGTACCCCCCACACCATCCTAGCGGGAGAGTCCAATGAGCAGTTCTTC
CDR3aa: CASSTPHTILAGESNEQFF
d_gene: TRBD2
v_gene: TRBV2
j_gene: TRBJ2-1
abundance: NA
len: 19

CDR3nt: TGCAGTGCTAGTCCGCCGAGACAGGGGGTCGCCGGGGAGCTGCTTTTT
CDR3aa: CSASPPRQGVAGELLF
d_gene: TRBD1
v_gene: TRBV20-1
j_gene: TRBJ2-2
abundance: NA
len: 16

CDR3nt: TGTGCCAGCTCACCGGGGCAACAGGGAGTCGAGCAGTACTTC
CDR3aa: CASSPGQQGVEQYF
d_gene: NA
v_gene: TRBV18
j_gene: TRBJ2-7
abundance: NA
len: 14

CDR3nt: TGTGCCAGCAGTTACTCCGGAGTAGACTATGGCTACACCTTC
CDR3aa: CASSYSGVDYGYTF
d_gene: NA
v_gene: TRBV6-6
j_gene: TRBJ1-2
abundance: NA
len: 14

CDR3nt: TGTGCCAGCAGCCTCCGGACAGGCGCAGATACGCAGTATTTT
CDR3aa: CASSLRTGADTQYF
d_gene: TRBD1
v_gene: TRBV9
j_gene: TRBJ2-3
abundance: NA
len: 14

CDR3nt: TGCGCCAGCAGCTTGACCCCCGGACAGGGGGGGGAGACCCAGTACTTC
CDR3aa: CASSLTPGQGGETQYF
d_gene: TRBD1
v_gene: TRBV5-1
j_gene: TRBJ2-5
abundance: NA
len: 16

CDR3nt: TGCGCCAGCAGCGCCGGGACTAGCATGCAAGAGACCCAGTACTTC
CDR3aa: CASSAGTSMQETQYF
d_gene: TRBD2
v_gene: TRBV5-1
j_gene: TRBJ2-5
abundance: NA
len: 15

CDR3nt: TGCGCCAGCAGCCAAGATTCCGACAGGGGTTATGGCTACACCTTC
CDR3aa: CASSQDSDRGYGYTF
d_gene: TRBD1
v_gene: TRBV4-1
j_gene: TRBJ1-2
abundance: NA
len: 15

CDR3nt: TGTGCCAGCAGCCGAGAAATGAAGGAGACCCAGTACTTC
CDR3aa: CASSREMKETQYF
d_gene: NA
v_gene: TRBV5-6
j_gene: TRBJ2-5
abundance: NA
len: 13

CDR3nt: TGTGCCAGCGGCAGAGGCGCGGGCGAGACCCAGTACTTC
CDR3aa: CASGRGAGETQYF
d_gene: NA
v_gene: TRBV5-4
j_gene: TRBJ2-5
abundance: NA
len: 13

CDR3nt: TGTGCCAGCAGTTACTCAACGGGAGCTAGCACAGATACGCAGTATTTT
CDR3aa: CASSYSTGASTDTQYF
d_gene: NA
v_gene: TRBV6-5
j_gene: TRBJ2-3
abundance: NA
len: 16

CDR3nt: TGTGCCAGCAGCAGCAGGGAGACCCAGTACTTC
CDR3aa: CASSSRETQYF
d_gene: NA
v_gene: TRBV2
j_gene: TRBJ2-5
abundance: NA
len: 11

CDR3nt: TGTGCCAGCAGCTTGGGACAAGCTAACTATGGCTACACCTTC
CDR3aa: CASSLGQANYGYTF
d_gene: NA
v_gene: TRBV7-9
j_gene: TRBJ1-2
abundance: NA
len: 14

CDR3nt: TGTGCCAGCAGCGCGACACTTAGCACAGATACGCAGTATTTT
CDR3aa: CASSATLSTDTQYF
d_gene: NA
v_gene: TRBV6-5
j_gene: TRBJ2-3
abundance: NA
len: 14

CDR3nt: TGTGCCAGCAGCTTGGCCGGAGGGAGGTCCTACGAGCAGTACTTC
CDR3aa: CASSLAGGRSYEQYF
d_gene: NA
v_gene: TRBV5-4
j_gene: TRBJ2-7
abundance: NA
len: 15

CDR3nt: TGTGCCAGCAGACGGACAGGGGAGGTTGAGCAGTTCTTC
CDR3aa: CASRRTGEVEQFF
d_gene: TRBD1
v_gene: TRBV5-4
j_gene: TRBJ2-1
abundance: NA
len: 13

CDR3nt: TGTGCCAGCAGCGTAGGGACACCAGCAACTAATGAAAAACTGTTTTTT
CDR3aa: CASSVGTPATNEKLFF
d_gene: NA
v_gene: TRBV9
j_gene: TRBJ1-4
abundance: NA
len: 16

CDR3nt: TGTGCCAGCACCCCTCTCCGGGGTCCCAGGGATACGCAGTATTTT
CDR3aa: CASTPLRGPRDTQYF
d_gene: NA
v_gene: TRBV2
j_gene: TRBJ2-3
abundance: NA
len: 15

CDR3nt: TGTGCCAGCAGCTTAGAACTAGCGGGGGGGCCGCGCACAGATACGCAGTATTTT
CDR3aa: CASSLELAGGPRTDTQYF
d_gene: TRBD2
v_gene: TRBV13
j_gene: TRBJ2-3
abundance: NA
len: 18

CDR3nt: TGCGCCAGCAGCCTTGGGACTAGCGGGAGTAGCGCAGATACGCAGTATTTT
CDR3aa: CASSLGTSGSSADTQYF
d_gene: TRBD2
v_gene: TRBV4-3
j_gene: TRBJ2-3
abundance: NA
len: 17

CDR3nt: TGTGCCAGCAGTACCAGGGACACCCAGTCTGGGGAGCAGTACTTC
CDR3aa: CASSTRDTQSGEQYF
d_gene: NA
v_gene: TRBV27
j_gene: TRBJ2-7
abundance: once
len: 15

CDR3nt: TGTGCCAGCAGTGGGGGGGGTTCAGGCACTGAAGCTTTCTTT
CDR3aa: CASSGGGSGTEAFF
d_gene: NA
v_gene: TRBV25-1
j_gene: TRBJ1-1
abundance: few
len: 14

CDR3nt: TGTGCCAGCAGCTTGAGTGGAGGGGTGGGGGAGACCCAGTACTTC
CDR3aa: CASSLSGGVGETQYF
d_gene: NA
v_gene: TRBV5-6
j_gene: TRBJ2-5
abundance: NA
len: 15

CDR3nt: TGTGCCAGCAGCTTGATGGTCAGCGGCAATCAGCCCCAGCATTTT
CDR3aa: CASSLMVSGNQPQHF
d_gene: NA
v_gene: TRBV5-8
j_gene: TRBJ1-5
abundance: NA
len: 15

CDR3nt: TGCGCCAGCAGCTTGGTTTCCGGGTTGGATGAAAAACTGTTTTTT
CDR3aa: CASSLVSGLDEKLFF
d_gene: NA
v_gene: TRBV5-1
j_gene: TRBJ1-4
abundance: once
len: 15

CDR3nt: TGTGCCAGCAGTACCCCCGGACAGGGGGCGAAAGAGCAGTACTTC
CDR3aa: CASSTPGQGAKEQYF
d_gene: TRBD1
v_gene: TRBV6-6
j_gene: TRBJ2-7
abundance: NA
len: 15

CDR3nt: TGCGCCAGCAGCTTGGATTTGGCGGTAATCACAGATACGCAGTATTTT
CDR3aa: CASSLDLAVITDTQYF
d_gene: NA
v_gene: TRBV5-1
j_gene: TRBJ2-3
abundance: NA
len: 16

CDR3nt: TGTGCCAGCAGCCATTCCGCAACTCGGACGGGAATGAACACTGAAGCTTTCTTT
CDR3aa: CASSHSATRTGMNTEAFF
d_gene: NA
v_gene: TRBV3-1/TRBV3-2
j_gene: TRBJ1-1
abundance: once
len: 18

CDR3nt: TGTGCCAGCATTTTAAGGAGCAATGAGCAGTTCTTC
CDR3aa: CASILRSNEQFF
d_gene: NA
v_gene: TRBV2
j_gene: TRBJ2-1
abundance: NA
len: 12